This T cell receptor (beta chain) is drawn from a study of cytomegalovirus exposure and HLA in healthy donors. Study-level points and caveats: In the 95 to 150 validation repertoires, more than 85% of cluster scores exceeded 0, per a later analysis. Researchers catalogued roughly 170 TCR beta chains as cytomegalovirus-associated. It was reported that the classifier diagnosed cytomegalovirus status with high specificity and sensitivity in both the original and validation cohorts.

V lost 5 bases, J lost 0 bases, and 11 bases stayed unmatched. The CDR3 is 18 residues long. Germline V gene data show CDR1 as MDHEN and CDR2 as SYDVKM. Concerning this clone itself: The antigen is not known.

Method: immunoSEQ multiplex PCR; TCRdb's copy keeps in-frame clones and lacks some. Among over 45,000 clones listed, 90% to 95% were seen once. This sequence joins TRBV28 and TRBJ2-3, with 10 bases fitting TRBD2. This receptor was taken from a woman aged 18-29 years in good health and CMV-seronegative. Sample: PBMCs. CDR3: CASSVGTSVGQSTDTQYF. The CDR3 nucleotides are TGTGCCAGCAGTGTCGGGACTAGCGTCGGTCAAAGCACAGATACGCAGTATTTT.